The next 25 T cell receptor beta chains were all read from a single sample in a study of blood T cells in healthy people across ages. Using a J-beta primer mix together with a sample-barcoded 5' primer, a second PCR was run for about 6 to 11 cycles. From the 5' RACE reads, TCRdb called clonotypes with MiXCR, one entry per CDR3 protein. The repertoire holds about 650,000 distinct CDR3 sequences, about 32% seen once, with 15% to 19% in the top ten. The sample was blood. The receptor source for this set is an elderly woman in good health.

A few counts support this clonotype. The CDR3 DNA reads TGTGCCAGCAGCTCCGGGGGTTGGAGCAATCAGCCCCAGCATTTT. Encoded protein: CASSSGGWSNQPQHF. This rearrangement joins TRBV28 to TRBJ1-5; possibly TRBD1 for D (5 bases). The V and J ends lost 6 bases and 1 base respectively, with 13 bases between them. This CDR3 spans 15 amino acids. Germline V gives CDR1 MDHEN, CDR2 SYDVKM.

CDR3 sequence (DNA): TGTGCCAGCAGTCAGCGGGAGGACCTCTCCTACGAGCAGTACTTC. Amino acids: CASSQREDLSYEQYF. The V gene is TRBV7-9, the J gene TRBJ2-7; 9 nucleotides agree with TRBD2. This CDR3 is built from 15 residues. The trim removed 6 bases at V and 0 bases at J, leaving 6 bases unmatched. CDR1 and CDR2 from the germline V gene are SEHNR and FQNEAQ (reference sequence). Complete variable domain (other parts from reference TRBV7-9 and TRBJ2-7): DTGVSQNPRHKITKRGQNVTFRCDPISEHNRLYWYRQTLGQGPEFLTYFQNEAQLEKSRLLSDRFSAERPKGSFSTLEIQRTEQGDSAMYLCASSQREDLSYEQYFGPGTRLTVT.

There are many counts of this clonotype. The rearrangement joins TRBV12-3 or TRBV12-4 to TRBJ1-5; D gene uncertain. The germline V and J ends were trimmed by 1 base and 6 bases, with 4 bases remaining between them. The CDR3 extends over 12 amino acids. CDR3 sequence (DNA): TGTGCCAGCAGTTTAGGGGGTCAGCCCCAGCATTTT. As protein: CASSLGGQPQHF.

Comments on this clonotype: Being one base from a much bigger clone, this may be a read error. In nucleotides, the CDR3 is TGTGCCGGCAGTGATGCGGGGGTTAATGAGCAGTTCTTC. This codes for CAGSDAGVNEQFF. J is TRBJ2-1 and V is TRBV2, with 7 bases lining up with TRBD2. The V gene's germline CDR1 is SNHLY and CDR2 FYNNEI. This CDR3 spans 13 amino acids.

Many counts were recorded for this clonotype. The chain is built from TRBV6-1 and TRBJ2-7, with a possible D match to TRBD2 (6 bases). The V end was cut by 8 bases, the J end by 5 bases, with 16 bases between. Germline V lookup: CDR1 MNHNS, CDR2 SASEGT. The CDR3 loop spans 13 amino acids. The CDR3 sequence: CASGRWQSDEQYF. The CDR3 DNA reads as TGTGCCAGCGGGAGGTGGCAGAGCGACGAGCAGTACTTC.

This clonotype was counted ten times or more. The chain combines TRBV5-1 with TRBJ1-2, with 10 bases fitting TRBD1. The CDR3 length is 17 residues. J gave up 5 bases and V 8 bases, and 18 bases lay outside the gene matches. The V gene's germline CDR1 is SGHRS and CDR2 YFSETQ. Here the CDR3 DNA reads TGCGCCAGTCAAAAGCGAAGGCAGACAGGGGGCTTGTATGGCTACACCTTC. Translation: CASQKRRQTGGLYGYTF.

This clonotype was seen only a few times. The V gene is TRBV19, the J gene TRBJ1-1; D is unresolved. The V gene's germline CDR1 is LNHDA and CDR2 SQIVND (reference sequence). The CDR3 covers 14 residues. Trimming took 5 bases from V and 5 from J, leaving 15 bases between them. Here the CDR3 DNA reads TGTGCCAGTAGTCTACGTTCCCTCAGGACTGAAGCTTTCTTT. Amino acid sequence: CASSLRSLRTEAFF.

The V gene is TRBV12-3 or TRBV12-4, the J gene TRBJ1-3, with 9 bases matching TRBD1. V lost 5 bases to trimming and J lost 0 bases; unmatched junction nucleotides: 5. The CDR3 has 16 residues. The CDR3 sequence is CASSPTGGNSGNTIYF. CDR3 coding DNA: TGTGCCAGCAGTCCGACAGGGGGTAACTCTGGAAACACCATATATTTT.

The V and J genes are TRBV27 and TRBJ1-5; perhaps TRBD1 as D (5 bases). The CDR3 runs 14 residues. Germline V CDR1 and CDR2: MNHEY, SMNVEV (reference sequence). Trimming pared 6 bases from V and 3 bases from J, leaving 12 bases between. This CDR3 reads CASRDTGFNQPQHF. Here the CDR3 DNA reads TGTGCCAGCAGGGATACAGGTTTCAATCAGCCCCAGCATTTT.

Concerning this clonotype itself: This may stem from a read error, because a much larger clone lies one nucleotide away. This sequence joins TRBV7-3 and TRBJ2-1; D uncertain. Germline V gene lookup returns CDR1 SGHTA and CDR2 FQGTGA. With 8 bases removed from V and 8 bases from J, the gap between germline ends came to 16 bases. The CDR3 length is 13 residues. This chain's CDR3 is CASSVRIADEQFF. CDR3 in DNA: TGTGCCAGCTCCGTTAGAATCGCGGATGAGCAGTTCTTC.

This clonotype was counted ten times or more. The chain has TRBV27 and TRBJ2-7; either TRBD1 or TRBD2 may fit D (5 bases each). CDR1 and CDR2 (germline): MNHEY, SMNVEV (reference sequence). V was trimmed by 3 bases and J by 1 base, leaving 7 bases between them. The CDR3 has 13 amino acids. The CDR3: CASSFGGSYEQYF. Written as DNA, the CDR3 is TGTGCCAGCAGTTTTGGGGGATCCTACGAGCAGTACTTC.

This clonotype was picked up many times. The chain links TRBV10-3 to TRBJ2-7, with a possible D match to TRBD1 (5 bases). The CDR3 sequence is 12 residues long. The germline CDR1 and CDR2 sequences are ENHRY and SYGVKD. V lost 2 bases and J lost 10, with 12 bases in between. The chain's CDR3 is CAISEERQGQYF. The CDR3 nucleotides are TGTGCCATCAGTGAGGAACGCCAGGGACAGTACTTC.

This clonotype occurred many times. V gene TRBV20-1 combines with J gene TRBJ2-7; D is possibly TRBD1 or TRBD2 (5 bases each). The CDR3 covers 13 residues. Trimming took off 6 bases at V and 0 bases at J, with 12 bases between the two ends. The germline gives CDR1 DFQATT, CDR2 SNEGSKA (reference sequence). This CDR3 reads CSALGDASYEQYF. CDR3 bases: TGCAGTGCCCTCGGGGACGCCTCCTACGAGCAGTACTTC.

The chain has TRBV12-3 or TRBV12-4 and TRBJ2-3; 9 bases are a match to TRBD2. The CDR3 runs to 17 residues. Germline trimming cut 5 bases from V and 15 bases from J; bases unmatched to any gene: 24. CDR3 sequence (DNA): TGTGCCAGCAGTCCGAGTCAGAGAGCGGGGGGCACAGATATGCAATATTTT. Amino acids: CASSPSQRAGGTDMQYF.

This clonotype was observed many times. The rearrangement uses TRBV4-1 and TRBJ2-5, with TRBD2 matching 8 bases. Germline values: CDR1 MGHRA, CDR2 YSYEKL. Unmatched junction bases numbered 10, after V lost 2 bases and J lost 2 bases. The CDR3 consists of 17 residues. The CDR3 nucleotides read TGCGCCAGCAGCCAAATAGTGGAGCGGGGGTTACAAGAGACCCAGTACTTC. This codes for CASSQIVERGLQETQYF.

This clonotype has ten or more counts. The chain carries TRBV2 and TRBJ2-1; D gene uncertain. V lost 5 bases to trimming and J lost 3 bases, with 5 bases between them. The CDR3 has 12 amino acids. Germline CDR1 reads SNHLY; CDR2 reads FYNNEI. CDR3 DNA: TGTGCCAGCAGTTGGGACTACAATGAGCAGTTCTTC. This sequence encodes CASSWDYNEQFF. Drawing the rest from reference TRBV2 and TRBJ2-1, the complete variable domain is EPEVTQTPSHQVTQMGQEVILRCVPISNHLYFYWYRQILGQKVEFLVSFYNNEISEKSEIFDDQFSVERPDGSNFTLKIRSTKLEDSAMYFCASSWDYNEQFFGPGTRLTVL.

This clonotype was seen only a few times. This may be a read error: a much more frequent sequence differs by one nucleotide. The CDR3 DNA reads TGCAGTGCTGCCCGACTAGCGGGAGGTTACAATGAGCAGTACTTC. Translation: CSAARLAGGYNEQYF. The J gene is TRBJ2-5, the V gene TRBV20-1, with 13 bases that match TRBD2. Trimming removed 5 bases from V and 11 bases from J; junction bases left unmatched: 14. Germline V gene lookup returns CDR1 DFQATT and CDR2 SNEGSKA (reference sequence). The CDR3 has 15 residues.

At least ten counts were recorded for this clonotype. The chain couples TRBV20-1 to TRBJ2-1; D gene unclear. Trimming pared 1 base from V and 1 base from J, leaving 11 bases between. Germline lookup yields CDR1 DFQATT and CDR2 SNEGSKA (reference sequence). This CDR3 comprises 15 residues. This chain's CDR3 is CSARAVWRSYNEQFF. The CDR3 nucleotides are TGCAGTGCTAGAGCCGTCTGGCGGTCCTACAATGAGCAGTTCTTC.

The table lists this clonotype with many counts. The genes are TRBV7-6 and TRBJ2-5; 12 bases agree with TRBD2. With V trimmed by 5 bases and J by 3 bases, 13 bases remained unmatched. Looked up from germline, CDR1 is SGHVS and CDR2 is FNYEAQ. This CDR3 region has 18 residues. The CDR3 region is CASSQAQGRLAGEETQYF. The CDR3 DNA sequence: TGTGCCAGCAGCCAAGCACAGGGTAGACTAGCGGGGGAAGAGACCCAGTACTTC.

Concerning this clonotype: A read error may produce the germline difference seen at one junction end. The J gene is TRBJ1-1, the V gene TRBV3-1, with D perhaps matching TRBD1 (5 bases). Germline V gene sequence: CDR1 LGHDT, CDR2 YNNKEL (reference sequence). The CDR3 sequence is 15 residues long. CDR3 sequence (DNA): TGTGCCAGCAGCCATCCTGGGGGGGGGAAAACTGAAGCTTCCTTT. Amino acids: CASSHPGGGKTEASF.

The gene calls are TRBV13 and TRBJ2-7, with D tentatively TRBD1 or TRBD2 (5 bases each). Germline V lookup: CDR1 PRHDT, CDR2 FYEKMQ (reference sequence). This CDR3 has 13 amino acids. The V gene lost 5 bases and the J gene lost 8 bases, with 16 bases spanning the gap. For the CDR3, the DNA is TGTGCCAGCAGCCGCGCCGGGGCGTACAAGCAGTACTTC. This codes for CASSRAGAYKQYF.

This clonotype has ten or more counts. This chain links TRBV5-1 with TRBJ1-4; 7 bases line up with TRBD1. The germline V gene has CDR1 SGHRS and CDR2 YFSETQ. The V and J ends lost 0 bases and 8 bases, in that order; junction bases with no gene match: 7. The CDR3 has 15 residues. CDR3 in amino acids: CASSLEQGPSEKLFF. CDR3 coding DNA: TGCGCCAGCAGCTTGGAACAGGGGCCTTCCGAAAAACTGTTTTTT.

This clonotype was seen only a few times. The CDR3 spells CASNPSATNEKLFF. Written as DNA, the CDR3 is TGTGCCAGTAACCCGTCTGCAACTAATGAAAAACTGTTTTTT. The chain uses TRBV19 and TRBJ1-4; no definite D call. Germline CDR1 is LNHDA and CDR2 is SQIVND (reference sequence). V was cut by 7 bases and J by 0 bases, with 9 bases left in between. The CDR3 spans 14 residues.

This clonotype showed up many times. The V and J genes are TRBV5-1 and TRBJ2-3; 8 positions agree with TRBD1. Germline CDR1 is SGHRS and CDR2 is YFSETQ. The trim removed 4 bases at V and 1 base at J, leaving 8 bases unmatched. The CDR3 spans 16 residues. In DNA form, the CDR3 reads TGCGCCAGCAGCCCCAGCCAGGGGGCTGGCACAGATACGCAGTATTTT. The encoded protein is CASSPSQGAGTDTQYF.

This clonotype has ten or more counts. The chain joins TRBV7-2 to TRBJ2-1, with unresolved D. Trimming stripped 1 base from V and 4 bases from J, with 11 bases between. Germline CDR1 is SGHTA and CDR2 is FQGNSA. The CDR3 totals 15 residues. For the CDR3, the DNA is TGTGCCAGCAGCTTAGAGCCCAACCGTTACAATGAGCAGTTCTTC. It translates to CASSLEPNRYNEQFF. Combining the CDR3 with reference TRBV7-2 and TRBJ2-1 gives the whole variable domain GAGVSQSPSNKVTEKGKDVELRCDPISGHTALYWYRQSLGQGLEFLIYFQGNSAPDKSGLPSDRFSAERTGGSVSTLTIQRTQQEDSAVYLCASSLEPNRYNEQFFGPGTRLTVL.